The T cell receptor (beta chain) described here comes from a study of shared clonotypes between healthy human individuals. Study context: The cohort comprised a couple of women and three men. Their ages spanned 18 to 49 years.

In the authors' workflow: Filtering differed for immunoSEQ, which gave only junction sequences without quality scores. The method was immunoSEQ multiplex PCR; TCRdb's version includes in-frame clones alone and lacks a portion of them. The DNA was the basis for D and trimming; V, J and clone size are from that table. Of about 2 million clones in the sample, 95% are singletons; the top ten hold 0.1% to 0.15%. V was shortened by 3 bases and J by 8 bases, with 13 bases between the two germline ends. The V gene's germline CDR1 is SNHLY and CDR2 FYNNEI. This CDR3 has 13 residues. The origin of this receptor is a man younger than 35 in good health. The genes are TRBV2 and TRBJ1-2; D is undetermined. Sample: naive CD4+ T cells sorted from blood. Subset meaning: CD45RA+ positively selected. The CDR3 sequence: CASSDLSARGYTF. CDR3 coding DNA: TGTGCCAGCAGTGATCTCTCCGCGAGAGGCTACACCTTC.